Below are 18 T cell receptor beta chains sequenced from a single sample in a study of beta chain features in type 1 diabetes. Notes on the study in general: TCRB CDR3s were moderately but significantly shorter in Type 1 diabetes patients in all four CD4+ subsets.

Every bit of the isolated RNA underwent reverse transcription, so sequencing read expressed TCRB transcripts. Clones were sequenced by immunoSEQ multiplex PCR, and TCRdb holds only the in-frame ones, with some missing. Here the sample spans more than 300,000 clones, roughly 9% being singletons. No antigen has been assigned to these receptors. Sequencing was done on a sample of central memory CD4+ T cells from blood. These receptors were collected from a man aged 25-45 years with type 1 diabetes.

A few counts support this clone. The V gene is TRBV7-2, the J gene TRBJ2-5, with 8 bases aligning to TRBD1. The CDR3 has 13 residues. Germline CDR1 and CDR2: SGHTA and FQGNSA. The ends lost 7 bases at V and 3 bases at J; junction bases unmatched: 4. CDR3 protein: CASNLDREETQYF. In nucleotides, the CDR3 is TGTGCCAGCAACCTGGACAGGGAAGAGACCCAGTACTTC.

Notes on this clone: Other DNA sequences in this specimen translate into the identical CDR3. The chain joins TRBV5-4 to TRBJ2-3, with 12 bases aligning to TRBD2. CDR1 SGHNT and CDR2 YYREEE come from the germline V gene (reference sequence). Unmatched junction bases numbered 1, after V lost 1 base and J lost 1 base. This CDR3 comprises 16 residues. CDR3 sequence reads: CASSLRLAGGTDTQYF. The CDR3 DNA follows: TGTGCCAGCAGCTTGCGACTAGCGGGGGGCACAGATACGCAGTATTTT. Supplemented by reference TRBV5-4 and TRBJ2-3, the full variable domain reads ETGVTQSPTHLIKTRGQQVTLRCSSQSGHNTVSWYQQALGQGPQFIFQYYREEENGRGNFPPRFSGLQFPNYSSELNVNALELDDSALYLCASSLRLAGGTDTQYFGPGTRLTVL.

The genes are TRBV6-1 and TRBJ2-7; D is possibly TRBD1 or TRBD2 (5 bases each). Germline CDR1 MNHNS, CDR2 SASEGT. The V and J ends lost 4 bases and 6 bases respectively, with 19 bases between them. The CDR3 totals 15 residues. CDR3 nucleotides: TGTGCCAGCAGTGCCCTAGGGACGGGTTCGGGCGAGCAGTACTTC. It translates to CASSALGTGSGEQYF.

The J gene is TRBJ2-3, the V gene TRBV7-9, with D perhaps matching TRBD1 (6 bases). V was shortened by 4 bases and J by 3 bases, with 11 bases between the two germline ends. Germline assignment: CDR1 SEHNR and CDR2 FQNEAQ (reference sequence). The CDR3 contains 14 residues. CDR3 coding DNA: TGTGCCAGCAGCTGGGCGCAGGGGACAGATACGCAGTATTTT. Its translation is CASSWAQGTDTQYF.

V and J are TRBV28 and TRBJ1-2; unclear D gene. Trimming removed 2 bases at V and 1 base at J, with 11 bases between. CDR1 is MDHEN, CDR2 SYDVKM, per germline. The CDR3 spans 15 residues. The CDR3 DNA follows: TGTGCCAGCAGTTTAGCCGGGTCTTTTAACTATGGCTACACCTTC. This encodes CASSLAGSFNYGYTF.

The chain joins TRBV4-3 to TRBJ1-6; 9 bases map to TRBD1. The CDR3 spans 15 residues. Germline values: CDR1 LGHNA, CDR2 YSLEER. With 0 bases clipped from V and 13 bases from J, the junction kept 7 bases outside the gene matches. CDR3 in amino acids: CASSQEGQGPWPLHF. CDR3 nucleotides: TGCGCCAGCAGCCAAGAGGGACAGGGCCCGTGGCCCCTCCACTTT.

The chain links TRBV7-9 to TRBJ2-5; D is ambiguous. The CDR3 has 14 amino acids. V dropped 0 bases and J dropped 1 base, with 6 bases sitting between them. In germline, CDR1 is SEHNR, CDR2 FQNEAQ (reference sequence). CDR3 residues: CASSLAGIQETQYF. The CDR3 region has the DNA TGTGCCAGCAGCTTAGCTGGAATCCAAGAGACCCAGTACTTC.

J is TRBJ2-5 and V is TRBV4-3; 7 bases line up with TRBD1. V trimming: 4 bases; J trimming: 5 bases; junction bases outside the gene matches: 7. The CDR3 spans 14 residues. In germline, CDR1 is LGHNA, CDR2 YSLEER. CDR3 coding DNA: TGCGCCAGCAGCCGGCGACAGGGTGCGGAGACCCAGTACTTC. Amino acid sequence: CASSRRQGAETQYF.

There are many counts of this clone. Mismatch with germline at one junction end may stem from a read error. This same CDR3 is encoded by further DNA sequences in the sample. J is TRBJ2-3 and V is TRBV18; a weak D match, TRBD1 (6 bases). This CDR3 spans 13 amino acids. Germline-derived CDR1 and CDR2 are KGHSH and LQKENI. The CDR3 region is CASSPQGKDTQYF. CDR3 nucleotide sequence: TGTGCCAGCTCTCCACAGGGTAAAGATACGCAGTATTTT.

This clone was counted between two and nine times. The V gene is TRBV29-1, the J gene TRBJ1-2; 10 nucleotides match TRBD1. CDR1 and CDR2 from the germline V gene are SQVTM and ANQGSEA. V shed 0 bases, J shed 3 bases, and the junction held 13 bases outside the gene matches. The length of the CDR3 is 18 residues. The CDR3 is CSVEDLDRGRVNDYGYTF. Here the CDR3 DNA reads TGCAGCGTTGAAGATCTTGACAGGGGGCGAGTGAATGACTATGGCTACACCTTC.

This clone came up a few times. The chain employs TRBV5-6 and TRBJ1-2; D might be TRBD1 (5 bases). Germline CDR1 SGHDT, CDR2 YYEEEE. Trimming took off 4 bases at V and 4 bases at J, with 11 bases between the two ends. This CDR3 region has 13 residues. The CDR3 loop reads CASSPTDTYGYTF. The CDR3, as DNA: TGTGCCAGCAGCCCGACAGATACCTATGGCTACACCTTC.

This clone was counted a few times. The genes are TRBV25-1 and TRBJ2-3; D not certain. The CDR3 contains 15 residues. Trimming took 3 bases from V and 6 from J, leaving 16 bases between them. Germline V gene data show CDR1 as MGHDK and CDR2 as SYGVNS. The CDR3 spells CASSDAQNLMDTQYF. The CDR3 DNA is TGTGCCAGCAGTGATGCGCAGAACCTCATGGATACGCAGTATTTT.

This CDR3 is CASSLAFSSPLHF. The CDR3 DNA reads TGTGCCAGCAGCTTAGCCTTTTCGTCACCCCTCCACTTT. The chain has TRBV11-3 and TRBJ1-6; D is unclear. The CDR3 spans 13 residues. CDR1 and CDR2 (germline): SGHNT, YENEEA. Deletions cut 1 base from V and 10 bases from J, with 8 bases between.

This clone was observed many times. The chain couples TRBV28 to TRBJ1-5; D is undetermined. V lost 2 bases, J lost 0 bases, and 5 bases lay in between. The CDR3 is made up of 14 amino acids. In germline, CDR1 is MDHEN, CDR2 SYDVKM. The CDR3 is CASSLQNSNQPQHF. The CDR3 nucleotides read TGTGCCAGCAGTTTACAGAATAGCAATCAGCCCCAGCATTTT.

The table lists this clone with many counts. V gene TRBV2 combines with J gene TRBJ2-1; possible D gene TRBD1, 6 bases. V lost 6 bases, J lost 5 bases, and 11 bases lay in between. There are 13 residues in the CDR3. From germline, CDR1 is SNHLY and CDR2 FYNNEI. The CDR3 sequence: CASRGTRNNEQFF. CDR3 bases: TGTGCCAGCAGGGGGACACGGAACAATGAGCAGTTCTTC.

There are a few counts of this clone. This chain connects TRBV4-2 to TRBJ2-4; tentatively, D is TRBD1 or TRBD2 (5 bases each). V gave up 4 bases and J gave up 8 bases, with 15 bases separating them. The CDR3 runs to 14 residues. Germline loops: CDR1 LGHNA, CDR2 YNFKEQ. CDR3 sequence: CASSRGPEGDIQYF. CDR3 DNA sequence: TGTGCCAGCAGCCGGGGACCGGAAGGGGACATTCAGTACTTC.

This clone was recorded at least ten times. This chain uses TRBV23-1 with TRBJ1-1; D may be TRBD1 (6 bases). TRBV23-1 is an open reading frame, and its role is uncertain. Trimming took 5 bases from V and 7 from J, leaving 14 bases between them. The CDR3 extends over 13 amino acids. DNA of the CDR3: TGCGCCAGCAGTTCCGCAAGGGGGGATGAAGCTTTCTTT. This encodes CASSSARGDEAFF.

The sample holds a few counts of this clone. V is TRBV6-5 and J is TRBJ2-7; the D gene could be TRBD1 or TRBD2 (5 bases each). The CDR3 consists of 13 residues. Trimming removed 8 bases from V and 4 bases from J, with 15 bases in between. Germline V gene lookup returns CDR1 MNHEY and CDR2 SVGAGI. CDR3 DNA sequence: TGTGCCAGCCCGGGGCCCGCCGATTACGAGCAGTACTTC. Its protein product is CASPGPADYEQYF.